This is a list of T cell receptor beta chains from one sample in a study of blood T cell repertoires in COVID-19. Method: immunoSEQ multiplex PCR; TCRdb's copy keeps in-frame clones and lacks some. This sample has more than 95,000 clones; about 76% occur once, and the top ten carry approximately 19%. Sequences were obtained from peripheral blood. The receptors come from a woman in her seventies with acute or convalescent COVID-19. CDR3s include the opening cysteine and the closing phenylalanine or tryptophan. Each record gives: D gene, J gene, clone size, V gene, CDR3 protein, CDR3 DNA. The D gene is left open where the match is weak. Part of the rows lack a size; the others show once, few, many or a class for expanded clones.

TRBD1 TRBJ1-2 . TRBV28 CASRPPGQGLHGYTF TGTGCCAGCAGGCCCCCGGGACAGGGGTTACATGGCTACACCTTC
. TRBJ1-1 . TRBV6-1 CASSPLGGPEAFF TGTGCCAGCAGTCCTCTCGGGGGGCCAGAAGCTTTCTTT
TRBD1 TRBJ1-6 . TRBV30 CAWRGDRGISSYNSPLHF TGTGCCTGGAGGGGGGACAGGGGTATCAGCTCCTATAATTCACCCCTCCACTTT
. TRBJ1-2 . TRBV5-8 CASSLSGSYGYTF TGTGCCAGCAGCCTCAGTGGGAGCTATGGCTACACCTTC
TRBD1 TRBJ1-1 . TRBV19 CASSPNRGLNTEAFF TGTGCCAGTAGTCCGAACAGGGGCCTGAACACTGAAGCTTTCTTT
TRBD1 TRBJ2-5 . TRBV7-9 CASSFSPGQGASWETQYF TGTGCCAGCAGCTTTTCGCCGGGACAGGGGGCGTCATGGGAGACCCAGTACTTC
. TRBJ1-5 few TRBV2 CASSDTGGTQHF TGTGCCAGCAGTGATACGGGAGGAACCCAGCATTTT
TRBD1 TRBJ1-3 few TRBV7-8 CASSALKGAGNTIYF TGTGCCAGCAGCGCCCTAAAGGGGGCCGGAAACACCATATATTTT
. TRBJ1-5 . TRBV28 CASRQSNQPQHF TGTGCCAGCAGGCAGAGCAATCAGCCCCAGCATTTT
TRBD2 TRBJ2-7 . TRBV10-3 CAIGTLAGVEQYF TGTGCCATCGGGACACTAGCGGGGGTTGAGCAGTACTTC
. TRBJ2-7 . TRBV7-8 CASSFPTYEQYF TGTGCCAGCAGCTTTCCAACCTACGAGCAGTACTTC
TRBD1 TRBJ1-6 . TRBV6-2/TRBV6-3 CASSYPGDRDNSPLHF TGTGCCAGCAGTTATCCCGGAGACAGGGATAATTCACCCCTCCACTTT
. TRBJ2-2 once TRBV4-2 CASSSQRGANTGELFF TGTGCCAGCAGCTCCCAACGGGGTGCGAACACCGGGGAGCTGTTTTTT
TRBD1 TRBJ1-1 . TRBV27 CASSFGGTGEAFF TGTGCCAGCAGTTTCGGGGGGACAGGAGAAGCTTTCTTT
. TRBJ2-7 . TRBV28 CASSDQGWYEQYF TGTGCCAGCAGTGATCAGGGGTGGTACGAGCAGTACTTC
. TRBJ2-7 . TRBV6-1 CASSDSSSGGGEQYF TGTGCCAGCAGTGATTCGAGTAGCGGCGGAGGCGAGCAGTACTTC
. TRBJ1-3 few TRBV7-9 CASSDSGTRGGNTIYF TGTGCCAGCAGCGACTCCGGGACAAGAGGTGGAAACACCATATATTTT
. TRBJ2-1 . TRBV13 CASSPRGPDRSSYNEQFF TGTGCCAGCAGCCCCAGGGGTCCGGACCGGAGCTCCTACAATGAGCAGTTCTTC
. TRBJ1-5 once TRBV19 CACGGIEQPQHF TGTGCATGCGGCGGTATAGAACAGCCCCAGCATTTT
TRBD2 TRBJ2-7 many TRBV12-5 CASGLRPGGQSYEQYF TGTGCTAGTGGTTTGAGGCCGGGAGGCCAATCATACGAGCAGTACTTC
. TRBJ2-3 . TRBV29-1 CSVEGGVEGDTQYF TGCAGCGTTGAAGGGGGCGTGGAGGGAGATACGCAGTATTTT
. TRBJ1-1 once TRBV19 CASGHRINRNTEAFF TGTGCCAGTGGACATAGGATAAATAGGAACACTGAAGCTTTCTTT
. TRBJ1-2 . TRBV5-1 CASSLDGNYGYTF TGCGCCAGCAGCTTGGACGGGAACTATGGCTACACCTTC
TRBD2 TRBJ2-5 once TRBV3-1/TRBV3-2 CASSQGLAANQETQYF TGTGCCAGCAGCCAAGGGCTAGCGGCGAACCAAGAGACCCAGTACTTC
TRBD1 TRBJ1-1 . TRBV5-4 CASSADPRTGDTEAFF TGTGCCAGCAGCGCCGACCCCCGGACAGGGGATACTGAAGCTTTCTTT
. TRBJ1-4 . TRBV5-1 CASSLGGATNEKLFF TGCGCCAGCAGCTTGGGCGGGGCGACTAATGAAAAACTGTTTTTT
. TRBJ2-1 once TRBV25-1 CASSAAGSAYNEQFF TGTGCCAGCAGTGCCGCGGGCTCTGCCTACAATGAGCAGTTCTTC
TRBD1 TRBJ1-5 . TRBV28 CASSDLRGPNQPQHF TGTGCCAGCAGTGATTTAAGGGGGCCCAATCAGCCCCAGCATTTT